This T cell receptor (beta chain) was retrieved from a study of blood T cell repertoires in COVID-19. Study-wide background: Acute and convalescent COVID-19 specimens originated in the United States, Italy and Spain. T cells, B-cell-depleted T cells, or PBMCs supplied cDNA or gDNA.

Seattle cases were enrolled at active infection and followed longitudinally. This clone occurred a few times. Germline loops: CDR1 MNHEY, CDR2 SVGAGI. The CDR3 has 12 residues. Trimming took off 6 bases at V and 7 bases at J, with 12 bases between the two ends. As processed by the authors: Amplification from reference gene primers served as the basis for estimated nucleated cell counts. Generated by immunoSEQ multiplex PCR, the TCRdb table keeps only in-frame clones and is missing some. The V and J calls and clone size come from that table; D and trimming were worked out from the DNA. The sample contains roughly 150,000 clones, around four fifths of which appear only once.

The sample comprised peripheral blood. The chain carries TRBV6-5 and TRBJ1-2, with TRBD1 as a possible D gene (5 bases). This sequence was found in a woman of 80 years or more with COVID-19, enrolled during active disease. The CDR3 sequence is CASSNGGIGYTF. In nucleotides, the CDR3 is TGTGCCAGCAGCAACGGGGGAATTGGCTACACCTTC.